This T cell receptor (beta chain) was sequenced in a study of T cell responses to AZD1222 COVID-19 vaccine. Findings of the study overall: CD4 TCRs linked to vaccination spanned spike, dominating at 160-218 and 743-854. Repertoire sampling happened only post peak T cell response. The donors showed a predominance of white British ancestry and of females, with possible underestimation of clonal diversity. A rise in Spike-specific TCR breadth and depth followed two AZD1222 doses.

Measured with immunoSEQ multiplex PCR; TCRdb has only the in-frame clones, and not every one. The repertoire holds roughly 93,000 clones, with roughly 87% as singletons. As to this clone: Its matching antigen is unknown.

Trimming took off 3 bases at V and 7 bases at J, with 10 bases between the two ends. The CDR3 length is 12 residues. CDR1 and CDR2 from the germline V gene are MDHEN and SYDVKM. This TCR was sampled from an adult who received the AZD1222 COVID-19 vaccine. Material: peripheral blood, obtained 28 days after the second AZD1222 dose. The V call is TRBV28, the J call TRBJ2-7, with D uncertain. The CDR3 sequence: CASSFGVREQYF. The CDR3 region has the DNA TGTGCCAGCAGTTTTGGGGTGCGGGAGCAGTACTTC.